Shown below are 30 T cell receptor beta chains from a single sample sequenced in a study of shared clonotypes between healthy human individuals. Assay: immunoSEQ multiplex PCR; the TCRdb copy retains only in-frame clones and omits some. The sample carries around 1,100,000 clones, approximately 80% recorded once. Sequenced material: memory CD4+ T cells from PBMCs. Subset defined: CD45RA-negative fraction. The receptors were sampled from a man in his late teens or twenties in good health. Some clones in this sample may be carry-over from other donors' samples.

The table lists this clone with a few counts. The CDR3 spells CASSPGTGSDEQFF. The CDR3 DNA sequence: TGTGCCAGCAGCCCCGGGACAGGGAGCGATGAGCAGTTCTTC. The genes are TRBV7-3 and TRBJ2-1, with TRBD1 identical over 9 bases. The V gene's germline CDR1 is SGHTA and CDR2 FQGTGA. V lost 5 bases, J lost 8 bases, and 7 bases stayed unmatched. The CDR3 is 14 amino acids. Using reference TRBV7-3 and TRBJ2-1 for the parts outside the CDR3, the full variable domain is GAGVSQTPSNKVTEKGKYVELRCDPISGHTALYWYRQSLGQGPEFLIYFQGTGAADDSGLPNDRFFAVRPEGSVSTLKIQRTERGDSAVYLCASSPGTGSDEQFFGPGTRLTVL.

This clone was observed a single time. The rearrangement joins TRBV7-3 to TRBJ1-3; D may be TRBD1 (5 bases). V shed 3 bases and J shed 2 bases, with 14 bases lying between them. Germline V gene sequence: CDR1 SGHTA, CDR2 FQGTGA. This CDR3 is 16 amino acids long. CDR3 protein: CASSFGPPGAGNTIYF. CDR3 bases: TGTGCCAGCAGCTTCGGACCGCCGGGGGCTGGAAACACCATATATTTT.

About this clone itself: The same CDR3 is also encoded by other DNA sequences in this sample. This rearrangement joins TRBV18 to TRBJ1-2, with D tentatively TRBD1 (5 bases). The germline V gene has CDR1 KGHSH and CDR2 LQKENI. The CDR3 runs to 15 residues. The germline V and J ends were trimmed by 1 base and 0 bases, with 9 bases remaining between them. In DNA, the CDR3 is TGTGCCAGCTCACCACTCGGGGGATCTAACTATGGCTACACCTTC. This codes for CASSPLGGSNYGYTF.

The chain carries TRBV9 and TRBJ2-7; TRBD2 might be the D (5 bases). Trimming cost V 2 bases and J 2 bases, with 14 bases left between them. This CDR3 spans 15 amino acids. CDR1 and CDR2 from the germline V gene are SGDLS and YYNGEE. The CDR3 DNA sequence: TGTGCCAGCAGCGTGGGGTGGCGGGCACCCTACGAGCAGTACTTC. Translated: CASSVGWRAPYEQYF.

This clone was detected only once. The chain has TRBV25-1 and TRBJ2-1, with D possibly TRBD2 on 5 matching bases. The ends were cut back, 6 bases at V and 6 bases at J, with 12 bases in the middle. Germline-derived CDR1 and CDR2 are MGHDK and SYGVNS. The CDR3 extends over 13 amino acids. The CDR3 here is CASRFGVVNEQFF. The DNA for the CDR3 is TGTGCCAGCAGGTTCGGGGTGGTCAATGAGCAGTTCTTC.

The chain has TRBV28 and TRBJ2-1; D unresolved. CDR1 and CDR2 (germline): MDHEN, SYDVKM. The length of the CDR3 is 14 residues. V lost 2 bases, J lost 3 bases, and 8 bases lay in between. CDR3 sequence reads: CASSLGRFYNEQFF. The CDR3 region has the DNA TGTGCCAGCAGTTTAGGGCGGTTCTACAATGAGCAGTTCTTC. The entire variable domain, with the rest obtained from reference TRBV28 and TRBJ2-1, is as follows: DVKVTQSSRYLVKRTGEKVFLECVQDMDHENMFWYRQDPGLGLRLIYFSYDVKMKEKGDIPEGYSVSREKKERFSLILESASTNQTSMYLCASSLGRFYNEQFFGPGTRLTVL.

V usage is TRBV28 and J usage is TRBJ2-3; 8 positions agree with TRBD2. The CDR3 sequence is 19 residues long. V shed 5 bases, J shed 2 bases, and the junction held 18 bases outside the gene matches. Germline V lookup: CDR1 MDHEN, CDR2 SYDVKM. The chain's CDR3 is CASSPNVWAGGKNTDTQYF. The CDR3 DNA reads TGTGCCAGCAGTCCCAATGTATGGGCGGGAGGAAAGAACACAGATACGCAGTATTTT.

CDR3 loop: CASRVVVGVTTEAFF. The CDR3 nucleotides are TGTGCCAGCAGAGTCGTAGTTGGGGTTACCACTGAAGCTTTCTTT. This chain links TRBV28 with TRBJ1-1; no clear D. Germline CDR1 and CDR2: MDHEN and SYDVKM. The V end was cut by 6 bases, the J end by 4 bases, with 18 bases between. This CDR3 contains 15 residues.

The rearrangement joins TRBV9 to TRBJ2-2, with 7 bases lining up with TRBD1. Germline values: CDR1 SGDLS, CDR2 YYNGEE. V lost 5 bases and J lost 1; bases outside the gene matches: 2. This CDR3 comprises 14 residues. CDR3 loop: CASRRTGNTGELFF. The CDR3 DNA reads TGTGCCAGCAGAAGGACAGGGAACACCGGGGAGCTGTTTTTT.

This rearrangement joins TRBV5-1 to TRBJ1-2, with 8 bases matching TRBD1. J gave up 5 bases and V 3 bases, and 6 bases lay outside the gene matches. Germline V lookup: CDR1 SGHRS, CDR2 YFSETQ. This CDR3 has 14 residues. This CDR3 reads CASSSTGERYGYTF. CDR3 DNA: TGCGCCAGCAGCTCGACAGGGGAACGTTATGGCTACACCTTC. Variable domain in full (rest from reference TRBV5-1 and TRBJ1-2): KAGVTQTPRYLIKTRGQQVTLSCSPISGHRSVSWYQQTPGQGLQFLFEYFSETQRNKGNFPGRFSGRQFSNSRSEMNVSTLELGDSALYLCASSSTGERYGYTFGSGTRLTVV.

This sequence joins TRBV6-1 and TRBJ1-1, with D unresolved. CDR3 length: 12 residues. Trimming pared 4 bases from V and 4 bases from J, leaving 7 bases between. CDR1 and CDR2 from the germline V gene are MNHNS and SASEGT. The CDR3 is CASSAQFTEAFF. The CDR3 DNA sequence: TGTGCCAGCAGTGCCCAGTTCACTGAAGCTTTCTTT.

J is TRBJ1-4 and V is TRBV28; D is uncertain. Germline loops: CDR1 MDHEN, CDR2 SYDVKM. V was shortened by 4 bases and J by 3 bases, with 15 bases between the two germline ends. CDR3 length: 16 residues. The CDR3 DNA reads as TGTGCCAGCAGTTCGGCCGCTGGCGTAGCTAATGAAAAACTGTTTTTT. Its protein product is CASSSAAGVANEKLFF.

This clone was detected only once. The chain recombines TRBV6-5 with TRBJ2-5; maybe TRBD2 (6 bases). V lost 6 bases and J 4 bases, leaving 18 bases between the germline ends. CDR1 is MNHEY, CDR2 SVGAGI, per germline. The CDR3 runs 15 residues. The CDR3 loop reads CASSLWTVEGETQYF. The CDR3 nucleotides are TGTGCCAGCAGCCTTTGGACGGTGGAGGGAGAGACCCAGTACTTC.

This chain joins TRBV11-2 and TRBJ1-4, with TRBD1 matching 11 bases. Trimming at V came to 7 bases and at J to 5 bases, leaving 12 bases not matched to a gene. The CDR3 has 17 residues. From germline, CDR1 is SGHAT and CDR2 FQNNGV. The CDR3 here is CASTRGQGAAGNEKLFF. In DNA, the CDR3 is TGTGCCAGCACCCGCGGACAGGGGGCCGCCGGGAATGAAAAACTGTTTTTT.

The V and J genes are TRBV7-6 and TRBJ2-5; 7 positions agree with TRBD2. The CDR3 covers 14 residues. After removal of 6 bases from V and 9 bases from J, the junction contained 13 bases not matched to a gene. The germline CDR1 and CDR2 sequences are SGHVS and FNYEAQ. CDR3 sequence reads: CASSYSGRPSSQYF. The CDR3 DNA reads as TGTGCCAGCAGTTACTCCGGGAGGCCCTCGTCCCAGTACTTC.

The rearrangement joins TRBV5-1 to TRBJ2-7; D is unresolved. Germline values: CDR1 SGHRS, CDR2 YFSETQ. CDR3 length equals 13 residues. V was pared by 2 bases and J by 2 bases, with 8 bases between. CDR3 DNA sequence: TGCGCCAGCAGCTTTGGGCAGCCCTACGAGCAGTACTTC. Its protein is CASSFGQPYEQYF. The complete variable domain, with remaining parts taken from reference TRBV5-1 and TRBJ2-7, reads KAGVTQTPRYLIKTRGQQVTLSCSPISGHRSVSWYQQTPGQGLQFLFEYFSETQRNKGNFPGRFSGRQFSNSRSEMNVSTLELGDSALYLCASSFGQPYEQYFGPGTRLTVT.

This chain links TRBV7-2 with TRBJ2-5, with TRBD2 identical over 11 bases. The germline V gene has CDR1 SGHTA and CDR2 FQGNSA. This CDR3 spans 17 amino acids. With V trimmed by 1 base and J by 5 bases, 9 bases remained unmatched. The CDR3 loop reads CASSLGSGRGIGETQYF. The CDR3 DNA sequence: TGTGCCAGCAGCTTAGGTAGCGGGAGGGGAATAGGGGAGACCCAGTACTTC.

The J gene is TRBJ1-5, the V gene TRBV6-5; a weak D match, TRBD1 (6 bases). The CDR3 extends over 13 amino acids. The V gene's germline CDR1 is MNHEY and CDR2 SVGAGI. The V gene lost 5 bases and the J gene lost 6 bases, with 11 bases spanning the gap. CDR3 nucleotide sequence: TGTGCCAGCAGTAAGACCAGGGGTCAGCCCCAGCATTTT. Amino acid sequence: CASSKTRGQPQHF.

V gene TRBV5-1 combines with J gene TRBJ2-5, with TRBD1 matching 11 bases. CDR1 SGHRS and CDR2 YFSETQ come from the germline V gene. V shed 5 bases and J 5 bases; nucleotides not matched to a gene: 8. The CDR3 sequence is 15 residues long. The CDR3 DNA sequence: TGCGCCAGCAGGGGAAGGACAGGGGGCGGGGAGACCCAGTACTTC. It translates to CASRGRTGGGETQYF.

Details on this clone: Since a much larger clone is just one base distant, this may be a read error. At the DNA level, this CDR3 is encoded by other sequences in the same sample as well. V is TRBV5-1 and J is TRBJ2-7; D call uncertain. The CDR3 totals 13 residues. V lost 0 bases and J 2 bases, leaving 6 bases between the germline ends. Germline V lookup: CDR1 SGHRS, CDR2 YFSETQ. The CDR3 here is CASSLGAAYEQYF. In DNA, the CDR3 is TGCGCCAGCAGCTTGGGAGCCGCCTACGAGCAGTACTTC.

Concerning this clone: Within the sample, other DNA sequences also encode this same CDR3. The chain is built from TRBV5-1 and TRBJ2-2; 15 nucleotides line up with TRBD2. Germline V gene data show CDR1 as SGHRS and CDR2 as YFSETQ. The CDR3 runs to 17 residues. J lost 5 bases, V lost 0 bases, and 2 bases had no gene match. CDR3 in DNA: TGCGCCAGCAGCTTGGGGACTAGCGGGAGGGCTACCGGGGAGCTGTTTTTT. It encodes CASSLGTSGRATGELFF.

A remark on this clone: Other DNA sequences in this specimen translate into the identical CDR3. V and J are TRBV6-6 and TRBJ2-7; TRBD2 agrees at 9 bases. The germline CDR1 and CDR2 sequences are MNHNY and SVGAGI (reference sequence). Unmatched junction bases numbered 4, after V lost 0 bases and J lost 4 bases. The CDR3 sequence is 15 residues long. The CDR3 DNA reads as TGTGCCAGCAGTTACTCGGGTAGCGGGAGTTACGAGCAGTACTTC. Its protein is CASSYSGSGSYEQYF.

The rearrangement links TRBV5-1 to TRBJ2-6; D gene ambiguous. The ends were cut back, 6 bases at V and 1 base at J, with 11 bases in the middle. This CDR3 has 15 residues. CDR1 is SGHRS, CDR2 YFSETQ, per germline. The CDR3 loop is CASKLEGSGANVLTF. CDR3 sequence (DNA): TGCGCCAGCAAGCTAGAAGGATCTGGGGCCAACGTCCTGACTTTC.

The chain recombines TRBV6-6 with TRBJ2-3; 8 nucleotides match TRBD2. Losses at the gene ends were 0 bases for V and 1 base for J; bases not matched to a gene: 3. This CDR3 has 16 amino acids. Germline V gene lookup returns CDR1 MNHNY and CDR2 SVGAGI (reference sequence). CDR3 in amino acids: CASSYSVGRGTDTQYF. The CDR3, as DNA: TGTGCCAGCAGTTACTCGGTCGGGAGGGGCACAGATACGCAGTATTTT.

This sequence joins TRBV30 and TRBJ1-2; no firm D call. The CDR3 is 13 residues long. Deletions cut 4 bases from V and 1 base from J, with 10 bases between. In germline, CDR1 is GTSNPN, CDR2 SVGIG (reference sequence). CDR3: CAWIGRINYGYTF. CDR3 coding DNA: TGTGCCTGGATCGGGAGGATTAACTATGGCTACACCTTC.

The CDR3 loop reads CASSLQGAPPSYEQYF. The CDR3 DNA reads as TGTGCCAGCAGCCTCCAGGGGGCGCCGCCTTCCTACGAGCAGTACTTC. The chain carries TRBV2 and TRBJ2-7; 8 nucleotides align to TRBD1. V lost 6 bases, J lost 1 base, and 11 bases stayed unmatched. This CDR3 region has 16 residues. Germline CDR1 is SNHLY and CDR2 is FYNNEI.

This chain links TRBV30 with TRBJ2-5; no reliable D call. The germline V and J ends were trimmed by 0 bases and 5 bases, with 7 bases remaining between them. In germline, CDR1 is GTSNPN, CDR2 SVGIG (reference sequence). This CDR3 is 12 amino acids long. This CDR3 is CAWSVVFETQYF. The CDR3 nucleotides are TGTGCCTGGAGTGTTGTCTTCGAGACCCAGTACTTC.

On this clone itself: This specimen includes other DNA sequences encoding the same CDR3. The chain uses TRBV9 and TRBJ1-1; D is possibly TRBD1 (5 bases). From germline, CDR1 is SGDLS and CDR2 YYNGEE. This CDR3 spans 14 amino acids. V was pared by 4 bases and J by 1 base, with 11 bases between. This CDR3 reads CASSPSGANTEAFF. CDR3 nucleotide sequence: TGTGCCAGCAGCCCATCTGGGGCGAACACTGAAGCTTTCTTT.

The CDR3 sequence: CAWALGGRNEKLFF. In DNA, the CDR3 is TGTGCCTGGGCCCTAGGAGGACGGAATGAAAAACTGTTTTTT. The chain joins TRBV30 to TRBJ1-4; D unresolved. The V end was cut by 5 bases, the J end by 5 bases, with 15 bases between. The CDR3 is 14 amino acids. Germline CDR1 reads GTSNPN; CDR2 reads SVGIG (reference sequence). The whole variable domain, remainder taken from reference TRBV30 and TRBJ1-4, is SQTIHQWPATLVQPVGSPLSLECTVEGTSNPNLYWYRQAAGRGLQLLFYSVGIGQISSEVPQNLSASRPQDRQFILSSKKLLLSDSGFYLCAWALGGRNEKLFFGSGTQLSVL.

The chain recombines TRBV29-1 with TRBJ2-1; 9 bases match TRBD2. V trimming: 6 bases; J trimming: 0 bases; junction bases outside the gene matches: 6. CDR3 length: 15 amino acids. Germline V gives CDR1 SQVTM, CDR2 ANQGSEA. CDR3 nucleotides: TGCAGCGTCCGACGACTAGCGGCCTCCTACAATGAGCAGTTCTTC. This translates into CSVRRLAASYNEQFF.